These 8 T cell receptor beta chains share one sample of origin, sequenced in a study of blood T cell repertoires in COVID-19. The data were produced by immunoSEQ multiplex PCR, yet TCRdb's version contains in-frame clones alone and is incomplete. The sample contains around 70,000 clones, roughly nine tenths of which appear only once. The sample comprised peripheral blood. These receptors originate from a man over 45 with acute or convalescent COVID-19.

The gene calls are TRBV28 and TRBJ2-2; D gene uncertain. Trimming removed 3 bases from V and 4 bases from J, with 18 bases in between. This CDR3 has 17 amino acids. Germline CDR1 reads MDHEN; CDR2 reads SYDVKM. The CDR3 loop reads CASSFLLSSSVTGELFF. CDR3 bases: TGTGCCAGCAGTTTTTTACTATCGAGTAGTGTCACCGGGGAGCTGTTTTTT.

The chain carries TRBV2 and TRBJ1-4; unclear D gene. Germline-derived CDR1 and CDR2 are SNHLY and FYNNEI. This CDR3 spans 15 amino acids. V gave up 3 bases and J gave up 2 bases, with 10 bases separating them. The CDR3 sequence: CASSEGFRTNEKLFF. The CDR3 nucleotides read TGTGCCAGCAGTGAGGGCTTCAGGACTAATGAAAAACTGTTTTTT. The full variable domain, with the rest looked up from reference TRBV2 and TRBJ1-4, is EPEVTQTPSHQVTQMGQEVILRCVPISNHLYFYWYRQILGQKVEFLVSFYNNEISEKSEIFDDQFSVERPDGSNFTLKIRSTKLEDSAMYFCASSEGFRTNEKLFFGSGTQLSVL.

CDR3 in amino acids: CASRQTGWGLDEQFF. CDR3 bases: TGTGCCAGCAGGCAGACAGGTTGGGGCCTGGATGAGCAGTTCTTC. The chain links TRBV6-4 to TRBJ2-1; D possibly corresponds to TRBD1 (6 bases). CDR1 is MRHNA, CDR2 SNTAGT, per germline. The CDR3 runs to 15 residues. With 6 bases removed from V and 8 bases from J, the gap between germline ends came to 20 bases.

The chain employs TRBV28 and TRBJ2-3, with TRBD2 identical over 9 bases. The CDR3 has 18 residues. Germline lookup yields CDR1 MDHEN and CDR2 SYDVKM. The ends lost 3 bases at V and 3 bases at J; junction bases unmatched: 13. The DNA for the CDR3 is TGTGCCAGCAGTTTTATCCCATTAGCGGGAGCGGGGACAGATACGCAGTATTTT. It specifies CASSFIPLAGAGTDTQYF.

V gene TRBV5-1 combines with J gene TRBJ2-5, with 10 bases matching TRBD2. CDR3 size: 15 residues. V was pared by 4 bases and J by 2 bases, with 5 bases of the junction left unmatched. Germline V gene lookup returns CDR1 SGHRS and CDR2 YFSETQ. The CDR3 bases are TGCGCCAGCAGCAGTAGCGGGAGGCTGCAAGAGACCCAGTACTTC. Protein: CASSSSGRLQETQYF.

This rearrangement joins TRBV15 to TRBJ2-2, with a tentative D call TRBD2 (7 bases). There are 16 residues in the CDR3. V lost 0 bases and J 5 bases, leaving 13 bases between the germline ends. Germline V gene data show CDR1 as LNHNV and CDR2 as YYDKDF (reference sequence). This CDR3 reads CATSRDRGASTGELFF. DNA for the CDR3: TGTGCCACCAGCAGAGATCGGGGGGCTAGTACCGGGGAGCTGTTTTTT. The variable domain in full, with the rest retrieved from reference TRBV15 and TRBJ2-2, is DAMVIQNPRYQVTQFGKPVTLSCSQTLNHNVMYWYQQKSSQAPKLLFHYYDKDFNNEADTPDNFQSRRPNTSFCFLDIRSPGLGDTAMYLCATSRDRGASTGELFFGEGSRLTVL.

The chain links TRBV6-1 to TRBJ1-4; 7 bases fit TRBD1. J lost 0 bases, V lost 0 bases, and 4 bases had no gene match. The CDR3 is made up of 17 amino acids. The V gene's germline CDR1 is MNHNS and CDR2 SASEGT. The CDR3 loop is CASSEAEGAATNEKLFF. The CDR3 region has the DNA TGTGCCAGCAGTGAAGCCGAGGGGGCCGCAACTAATGAAAAACTGTTTTTT.

This chain joins TRBV3-1 (or the pseudogene TRBV3-2) and TRBJ2-3; 9 nucleotides line up with TRBD1. In germline, CDR1 is LGHDT, CDR2 YNNKEL (reference sequence). The CDR3 consists of 16 residues. V was pared by 1 base and J by 5 bases, with 7 bases of the junction left unmatched. This CDR3 is CASSQAGTGWGDTQYF. The CDR3, as DNA: TGTGCCAGCAGCCAAGCCGGGACAGGGTGGGGAGATACGCAGTATTTT.